This T cell receptor (beta chain) emerged from a study of control samples from healthy donors and cancer patients. Generated by immunoSEQ multiplex PCR, the TCRdb table keeps only in-frame clones and is missing some. The table shows about 270,000 clones, with over 70% occurring only once. Trimming removed 5 bases from V and 2 bases from J, with 10 bases in between. This CDR3 is 14 amino acids long. Germline V gives CDR1 MNHEY, CDR2 SMNVEV (reference sequence). The J gene is TRBJ1-5, the V gene TRBV27; TRBD1 is a possible D gene (5 bases). The sequence derives from a woman aged 60-70 years with lung cancer. The sample consisted of PBMCs. The CDR3 loop is CASSIQGGNQPQHF. CDR3 sequence (DNA): TGTGCCAGCAGTATCCAGGGAGGCAATCAGCCCCAGCATTTT.